Below, one T cell receptor beta chain is given with its context. The specificity of this receptor is unknown. There are no base qualities to consult, and no much larger clone falls within one base. At one collaborating source in Seattle, patients were enrolled during active infection and were followed longitudinally through the course of disease. Each collaborating institution followed its own protocols to collect whole blood in K2EDTA tubes. For TCRbeta analysis, collaborators shipped samples as frozen whole blood, isolated PBMCs, or DNA extracted from either of those sample types. This sample was taken from a study of blood T cell repertoires in COVID-19 (dated by TCRdb to between 2020 and 2021). Background on the whole study: The collaborator samples originated in the United States, Italy and Spain and spanned the acute and convalescent phases of COVID-19. The material from the prospective study consisted of cDNA or gDNA derived from T cells, B-cell-depleted T cells, or PBMCs. The samples were drawn from two sources: the first 160 participants of the ongoing ImmuneRACE study, and 1,000 to 1,500 subjects contributed by 6 global collaborators. Where available, HLA class I and class II types were taken from metadata supplied by the sample provider and were not determined by assay-based typing. The repertoires were released in a freely available public database intended as a resource for research on the immune response to SARS-CoV-2. Subjects who had been exposed to COVID-19, were actively infected with it, or had recovered from it provided the deeply sampled blood TCRbeta repertoires that made up the dataset. Nearly every sample came with metadata listing a de-identified subject ID, COVID-19 status, age in years and sex. Study-wide findings and limitations: How much clinical and demographic metadata was included differed by source and by participant, and the metadata was provided uncurated.

The CDR3 has 15 amino acids, counting the end cysteine and phenylalanine. The DNA shown is the 45-base CDR3, in frame from base 1. Reading the germline V gene (reference sequence) gives CDR1 LNHDA and CDR2 SQIVND. V ends up 4 bases short and J 3 bases short, with an unmatched junction base count of 7. TCRbeta CDR3 regions were amplified from genomic DNA using the immunoSEQ Assay, a bias-controlled multiplex PCR. The original pipeline was this. The number of nucleated cells in each sample was estimated from the amplification of reference gene primers within the assay. Sequence reads were collapsed and filtered to measure the absolute abundance of every unique TCRbeta CDR3 rearrangement. For each sample, productive Simpson clonality was calculated as the square root of Simpson's diversity index over productive rearrangements. Here the immuneACCESS table is served through TCRdb, limited to in-frame sequences with V and J called. Missing clones are a known gap in these copies; in checked studies unresolved V genes cover under half, and the rest lacks a known reason. The V and J calls and the clone size are those of that table, but D and trimming were determined from the DNA. The table for this sample lists fewer than 85,000 clones; about 83% of them were counted only once. The top ten constitute about 6.9% of the sample.

Sequences were obtained from peripheral blood. The source is a man aged 25-40 years with COVID-19, enrolled during active disease. The chain is made from TRBV19 and TRBJ2-3, and TRBD2 aligns with 7 junction nucleotides. DNA sequence: TGTGCCAGTAGTACCCGGGCTAGCGGAACAGATACGCAGTATTTT. This encodes CASSTRASGTDTQYF.